Many counts were recorded for the clone carrying this TCR beta chain. V was pared by 3 bases and J by 5 bases, with 17 bases between. Germline V gene sequence: CDR1 ENHRY, CDR2 SYGVKD. The CDR3 sequence is 15 residues long. During its preparation, the TCRbeta library received unique molecular identifiers. TCRdb re-called the PCR reads through MiXCR, storing one row per CDR3 protein. This sample carries about 230,000 distinct CDR3 sequences, approximately 12% of them seen once, and the ten largest clones take approximately 2.4%. The sample is drawn from a study of T-cell reconstitution after alpha-beta-depleted transplantation in children.

This specimen was PBMCs from the stem cell graft donor, taken from the stem cell graft. The TCR sequence derives from a human donor who donated a stem cell graft to a child with acute lymphoblastic leukemia. The V and J genes are TRBV10-3 and TRBJ2-7, with a tentative D call TRBD2 (6 bases). The CDR3: CAISDVIGGANEQYF. CDR3 sequence (DNA): TGTGCCATCAGTGATGTAATCGGGGGTGCGAACGAGCAGTACTTC.